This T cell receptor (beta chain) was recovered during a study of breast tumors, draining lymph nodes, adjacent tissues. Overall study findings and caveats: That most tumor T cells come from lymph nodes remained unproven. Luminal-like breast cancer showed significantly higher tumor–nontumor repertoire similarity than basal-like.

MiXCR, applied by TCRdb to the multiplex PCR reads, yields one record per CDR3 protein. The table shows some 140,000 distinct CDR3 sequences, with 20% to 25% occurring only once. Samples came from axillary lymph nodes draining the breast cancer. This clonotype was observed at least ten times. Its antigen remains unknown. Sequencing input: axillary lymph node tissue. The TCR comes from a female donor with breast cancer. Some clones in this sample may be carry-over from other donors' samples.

The CDR3 nucleotides are TGCGCCAGCAGCGCCAGGGAGTGGAGCGGGACTACCTACGAGCAGTACTTC. Translation gives CASSAREWSGTTYEQYF. The chain has TRBV5-1 and TRBJ2-7; 7 positions match TRBD2. V lost 4 bases to trimming and J lost 2 bases; unmatched junction nucleotides: 15. This CDR3 spans 17 amino acids. The germline gives CDR1 SGHRS, CDR2 YFSETQ.